The present TCR beta chain was sequenced within a study of blood T cell repertoires in COVID-19. The overall study: Acute and convalescent COVID-19 specimens originated in the United States, Italy and Spain.

The repertoire was sequenced with immunoSEQ multiplex PCR; TCRdb's copy has only in-frame clones and lacks some. The profile shows 200,000 to 250,000 clones, under 85% of them singletons. Enrollees, about 18 to 89 years old, lived in approximately 25 US areas. Recovery meant two consecutive negative NP/OP PCR tests, professional clearance, or resolved symptoms. This receptor was obtained from a man in his sixties who had recovered from COVID-19. Specimen: PBMCs or T cells enriched from blood (not recorded which).

In DNA form, the CDR3 reads TGTGCCAGCACCATGAGGTGGGGCACCACCGGCCTAAATGAAAAACTGTTTTTT. Its translation is CASTMRWGTTGLNEKLFF. The V call is TRBV5-6, the J call TRBJ1-4, with a tentative D call TRBD1 (5 bases). Germline assignment: CDR1 SGHDT and CDR2 YYEEEE. This CDR3 spans 18 amino acids. Trimming stripped 6 bases from V and 5 bases from J, with 26 bases between.